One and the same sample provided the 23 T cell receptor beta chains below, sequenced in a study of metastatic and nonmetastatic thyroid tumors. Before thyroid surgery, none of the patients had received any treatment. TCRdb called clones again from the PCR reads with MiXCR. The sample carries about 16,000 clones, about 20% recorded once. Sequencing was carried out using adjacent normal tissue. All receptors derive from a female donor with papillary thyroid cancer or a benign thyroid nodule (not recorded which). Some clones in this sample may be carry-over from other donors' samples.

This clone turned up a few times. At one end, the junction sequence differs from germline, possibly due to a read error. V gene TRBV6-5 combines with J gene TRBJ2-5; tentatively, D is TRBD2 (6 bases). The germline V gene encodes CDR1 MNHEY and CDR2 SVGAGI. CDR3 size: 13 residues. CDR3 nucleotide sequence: TGTGCCAGCAGTTACCGGGAGCAAGAGATCCAGTACTTC. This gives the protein CASSYREQEIQYF.

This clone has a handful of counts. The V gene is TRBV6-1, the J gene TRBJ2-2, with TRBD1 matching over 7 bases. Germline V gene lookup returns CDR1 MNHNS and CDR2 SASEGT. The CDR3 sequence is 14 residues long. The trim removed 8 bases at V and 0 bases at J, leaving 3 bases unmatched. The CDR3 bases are TGTGCCAGCTTGGACAGGACGAACACCGGGGAGCTGTTTTTT. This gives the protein CASLDRTNTGELFF.

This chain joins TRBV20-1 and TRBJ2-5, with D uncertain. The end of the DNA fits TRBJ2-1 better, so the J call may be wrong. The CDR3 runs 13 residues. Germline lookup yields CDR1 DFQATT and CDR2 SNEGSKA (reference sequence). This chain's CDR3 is CSAPRTVVHEQFF. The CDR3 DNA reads TGCAGTGCTCCTCGTACAGTGGTGCATGAGCAGTTCTTC.

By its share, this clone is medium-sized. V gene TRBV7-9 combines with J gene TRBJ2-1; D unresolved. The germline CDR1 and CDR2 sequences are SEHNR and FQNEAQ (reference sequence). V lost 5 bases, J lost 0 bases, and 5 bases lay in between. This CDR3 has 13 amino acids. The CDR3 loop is CASSPASYNEQFF. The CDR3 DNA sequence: TGTGCCAGCAGCCCCGCCTCCTACAATGAGCAGTTCTTC.

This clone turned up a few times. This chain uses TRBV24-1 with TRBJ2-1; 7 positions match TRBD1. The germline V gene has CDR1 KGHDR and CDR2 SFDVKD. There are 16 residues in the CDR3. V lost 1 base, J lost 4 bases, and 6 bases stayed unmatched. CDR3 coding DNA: TGTGCCACCAGTGATTTCCGACAGGGCTCATACAATGAGCAGTTCTTC. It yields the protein CATSDFRQGSYNEQFF.

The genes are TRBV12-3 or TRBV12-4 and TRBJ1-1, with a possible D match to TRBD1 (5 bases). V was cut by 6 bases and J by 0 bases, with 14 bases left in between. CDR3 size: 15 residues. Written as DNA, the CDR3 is TGTGCCAGCAGAACCGGGGGGACCATGAACACTGAAGCTTTCTTT. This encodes CASRTGGTMNTEAFF.

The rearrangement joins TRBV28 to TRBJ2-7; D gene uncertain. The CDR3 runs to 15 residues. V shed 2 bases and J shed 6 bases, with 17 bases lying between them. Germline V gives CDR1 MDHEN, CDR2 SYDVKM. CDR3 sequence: CASSLGPGNPLEQYF. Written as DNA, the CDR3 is TGTGCCAGCAGTTTAGGCCCTGGCAACCCCCTCGAGCAGTACTTC.

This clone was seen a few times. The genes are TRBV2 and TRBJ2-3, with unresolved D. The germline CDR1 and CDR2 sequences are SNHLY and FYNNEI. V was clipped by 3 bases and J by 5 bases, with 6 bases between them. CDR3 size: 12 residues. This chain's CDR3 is CASSDVGDTQYF. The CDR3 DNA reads TGTGCCAGCAGTGATGTGGGAGATACGCAGTATTTT.

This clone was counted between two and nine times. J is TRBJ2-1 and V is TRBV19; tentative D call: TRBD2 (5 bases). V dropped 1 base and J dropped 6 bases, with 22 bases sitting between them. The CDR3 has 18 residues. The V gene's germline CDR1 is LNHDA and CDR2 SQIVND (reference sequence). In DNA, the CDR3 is TGTGCCAGTAGTATAGGAGGGATTACTAGTTTACGGATCAATGAGCAGTTCTTC. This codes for CASSIGGITSLRINEQFF.

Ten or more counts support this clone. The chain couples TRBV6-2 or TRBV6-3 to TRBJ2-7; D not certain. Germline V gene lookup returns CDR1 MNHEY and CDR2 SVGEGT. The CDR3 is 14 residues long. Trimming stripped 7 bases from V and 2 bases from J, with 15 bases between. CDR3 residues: CASTDSGSAYEQYF. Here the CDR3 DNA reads TGTGCCAGCACCGACTCGGGCTCGGCCTACGAGCAGTACTTC.

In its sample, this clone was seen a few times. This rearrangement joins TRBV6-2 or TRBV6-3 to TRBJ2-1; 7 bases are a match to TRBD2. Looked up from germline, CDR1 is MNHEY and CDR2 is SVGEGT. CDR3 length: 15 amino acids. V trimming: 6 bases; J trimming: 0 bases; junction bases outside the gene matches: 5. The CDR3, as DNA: TGTGCCAGCAGATTCGGACTAGTCTCCTACAATGAGCAGTTCTTC. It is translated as CASRFGLVSYNEQFF.

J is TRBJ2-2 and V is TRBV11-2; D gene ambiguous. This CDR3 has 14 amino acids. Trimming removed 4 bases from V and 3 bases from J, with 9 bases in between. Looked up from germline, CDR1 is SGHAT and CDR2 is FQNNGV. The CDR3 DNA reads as TGTGCCAGCAGCTCAATGGGTGACACCGGGGAGCTGTTTTTT. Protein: CASSSMGDTGELFF.

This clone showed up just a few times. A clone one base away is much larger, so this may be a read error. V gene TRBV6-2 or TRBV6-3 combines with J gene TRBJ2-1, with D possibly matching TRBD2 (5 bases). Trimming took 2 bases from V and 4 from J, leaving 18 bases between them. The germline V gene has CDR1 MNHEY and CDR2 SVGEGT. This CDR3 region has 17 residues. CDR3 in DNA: TGTGCCAGCAGTTACGGTATGTGTGGACTTGCTTACAATGAGCAGTTCTTC. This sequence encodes CASSYGMCGLAYNEQFF.

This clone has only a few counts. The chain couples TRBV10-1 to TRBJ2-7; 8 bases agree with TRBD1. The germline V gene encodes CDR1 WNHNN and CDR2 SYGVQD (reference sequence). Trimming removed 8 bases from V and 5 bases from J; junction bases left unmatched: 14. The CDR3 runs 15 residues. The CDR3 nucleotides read TGCGCCAGCGCACGGACAGGGTCCTGGGGTGACGAGCAGTACTTC. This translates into CASARTGSWGDEQYF.

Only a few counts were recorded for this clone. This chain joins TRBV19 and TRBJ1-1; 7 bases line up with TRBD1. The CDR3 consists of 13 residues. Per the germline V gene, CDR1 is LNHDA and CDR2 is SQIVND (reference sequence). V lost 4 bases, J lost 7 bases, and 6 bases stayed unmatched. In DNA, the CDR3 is TGTGCCAGTAGTACAAGACAGGGCCTTGAAGCTTTCTTT. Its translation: CASSTRQGLEAFF.

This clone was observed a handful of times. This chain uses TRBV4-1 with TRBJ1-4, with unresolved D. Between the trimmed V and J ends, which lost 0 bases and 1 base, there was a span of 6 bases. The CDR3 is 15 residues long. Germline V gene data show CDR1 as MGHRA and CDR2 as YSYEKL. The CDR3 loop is CASSQEGRTNEKLFF. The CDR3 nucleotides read TGCGCCAGCAGCCAAGAGGGGAGAACTAATGAAAAACTGTTTTTT.

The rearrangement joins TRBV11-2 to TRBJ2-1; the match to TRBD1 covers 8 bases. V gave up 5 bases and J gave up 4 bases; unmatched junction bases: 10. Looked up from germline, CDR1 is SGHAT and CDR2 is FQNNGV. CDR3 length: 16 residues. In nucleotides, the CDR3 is TGTGCCAGCAGCGGTGGGGGCAGGGGGCATTACAATGAGCAGTTCTTC. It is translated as CASSGGGRGHYNEQFF.

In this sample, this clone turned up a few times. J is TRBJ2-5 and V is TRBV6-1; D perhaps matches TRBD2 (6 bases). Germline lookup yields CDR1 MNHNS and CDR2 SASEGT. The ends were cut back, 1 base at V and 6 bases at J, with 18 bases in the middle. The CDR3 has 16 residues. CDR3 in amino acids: CASSEGRDLLSQTQYF. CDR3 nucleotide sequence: TGTGCCAGCAGTGAAGGTCGGGACTTGCTGTCTCAGACCCAGTACTTC.

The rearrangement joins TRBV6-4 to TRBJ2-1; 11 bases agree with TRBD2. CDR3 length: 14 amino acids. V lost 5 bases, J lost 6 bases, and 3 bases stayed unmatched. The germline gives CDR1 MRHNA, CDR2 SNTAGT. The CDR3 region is CASSPGLAANEQFF. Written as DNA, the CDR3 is TGTGCCAGCAGTCCGGGACTAGCGGCCAATGAGCAGTTCTTC.

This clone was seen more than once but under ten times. The CDR3: CASSLETGYTEAFF. DNA for the CDR3: TGTGCCAGCAGCTTGGAGACAGGGTATACTGAAGCTTTCTTT. The chain is built from TRBV7-2 and TRBJ1-1, with 7 bases identical to TRBD1. This CDR3 is 14 amino acids long. Germline V gives CDR1 SGHTA, CDR2 FQGNSA. V lost 3 bases and J lost 5; bases outside the gene matches: 6.

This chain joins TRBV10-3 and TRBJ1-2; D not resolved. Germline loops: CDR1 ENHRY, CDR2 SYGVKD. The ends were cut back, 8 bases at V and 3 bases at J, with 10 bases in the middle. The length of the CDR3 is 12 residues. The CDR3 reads CAIEGLDYGYTF. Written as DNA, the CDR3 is TGTGCCATCGAAGGACTGGACTATGGCTACACCTTC.

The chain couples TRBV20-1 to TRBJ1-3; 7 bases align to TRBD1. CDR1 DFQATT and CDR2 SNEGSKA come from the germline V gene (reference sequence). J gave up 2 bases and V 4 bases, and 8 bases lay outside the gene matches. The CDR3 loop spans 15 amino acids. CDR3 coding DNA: TGCAGTGCTACTACCTTACAGGGGCCTGGAAACACCATATATTTT. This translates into CSATTLQGPGNTIYF.

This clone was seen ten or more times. As DNA, the CDR3 is TGTGCCAGCAAAGGGAGGGACGGAAAAGAGACCCAGTACTTC. Translated, it gives CASKGRDGKETQYF. The chain couples TRBV6-1 to TRBJ2-5; TRBD2 matches 7 bases. The CDR3 runs 14 residues. Germline V lookup: CDR1 MNHNS, CDR2 SASEGT. Trimming at V came to 7 bases and at J to 3 bases, leaving 8 bases not matched to a gene.